The 7 T cell receptor beta chains in this list originate from one sample, sequenced in a study of OX40 agonist ivuxolimab in advanced cancers. TCRdb keeps only in-frame clones here, not all; method: immunoSEQ multiplex PCR. The table includes around 41,000 clones, 85% detected once. The sequencing here drew on CD4+ or CD8+ T cells sorted from blood, taken in a trial of the OX40 agonist ivuxolimab. These receptors were taken from an adult with an advanced solid tumor such as melanoma, head and neck, liver or kidney cancer.

CDR3 in amino acids: CASSPFGTGELFF. The CDR3 DNA is TGTGCCAGCTCACCATTTGGGACCGGGGAGCTGTTTTTT. This chain joins TRBV18 and TRBJ2-2; D ambiguous. V dropped 2 bases and J dropped 5 bases, with 6 bases sitting between them. The length of the CDR3 is 13 residues. CDR1 and CDR2 from the germline V gene are KGHSH and LQKENI.

This clone was seen a handful of times. This chain links TRBV30 with TRBJ2-7, with D unresolved. Germline loops: CDR1 GTSNPN, CDR2 SVGIG (reference sequence). The CDR3 extends over 12 amino acids. V lost 5 bases to trimming and J lost 6 bases, with 14 bases between them. The CDR3 region is CAWARVNGEQYF. The CDR3 DNA reads TGTGCCTGGGCGCGAGTCAACGGCGAGCAGTACTTC.

The chain couples TRBV18 to TRBJ2-5; D not resolved. Trimming took off 5 bases at V and 3 bases at J, with 16 bases between the two ends. Looked up from germline, CDR1 is KGHSH and CDR2 is LQKENI. The CDR3 covers 15 residues. This CDR3 reads CASSSVDPIKETQYF. The CDR3 nucleotides are TGTGCCAGCTCATCGGTGGATCCCATCAAAGAGACCCAGTACTTC.

The chain combines TRBV6-6 with TRBJ1-5; D ambiguous. The V and J ends lost 8 bases and 1 base respectively, with 9 bases between them. The CDR3 spans 13 residues. Germline CDR1 MNHNY, CDR2 SVGAGI (reference sequence). The CDR3 nucleotides read TGTGCCAGCGTCCAACTGAGCAATCAGCCCCAGCATTTT. This encodes CASVQLSNQPQHF.

CDR3 nucleotide sequence: TGTGCCAGCAGCTTGGGGACAGGGATATACAATGAGCAGTTCTTC. This gives the protein CASSLGTGIYNEQFF. V usage is TRBV7-2 and J usage is TRBJ2-1; 9 bases agree with TRBD1. Unmatched junction bases numbered 4, after V lost 3 bases and J lost 4 bases. Germline V gene data show CDR1 as SGHTA and CDR2 as FQGNSA. The CDR3 extends over 15 amino acids.

The chain combines TRBV10-3 with TRBJ2-1, with 11 bases identical to TRBD2. The CDR3 is 14 amino acids. Germline values: CDR1 ENHRY, CDR2 SYGVKD. Trimming removed 4 bases from V and 8 bases from J; junction bases left unmatched: 4. DNA for the CDR3: TGTGCCATCAGTGCGACTAGCGGGACCGATGAGCAGTTCTTC. Its protein is CAISATSGTDEQFF.

The chain combines TRBV23-1 with TRBJ1-2; D gene uncertain. TRBV23-1 is an ORF; its function is uncertain. The CDR3 covers 15 residues. Deletions cut 4 bases from V and 8 bases from J, with 20 bases between. DNA for the CDR3: TGCGCCAGCAGTCCCCCCGAGCAAGGTGTCGTCGGCTACACCTTC. This encodes CASSPPEQGVVGYTF.